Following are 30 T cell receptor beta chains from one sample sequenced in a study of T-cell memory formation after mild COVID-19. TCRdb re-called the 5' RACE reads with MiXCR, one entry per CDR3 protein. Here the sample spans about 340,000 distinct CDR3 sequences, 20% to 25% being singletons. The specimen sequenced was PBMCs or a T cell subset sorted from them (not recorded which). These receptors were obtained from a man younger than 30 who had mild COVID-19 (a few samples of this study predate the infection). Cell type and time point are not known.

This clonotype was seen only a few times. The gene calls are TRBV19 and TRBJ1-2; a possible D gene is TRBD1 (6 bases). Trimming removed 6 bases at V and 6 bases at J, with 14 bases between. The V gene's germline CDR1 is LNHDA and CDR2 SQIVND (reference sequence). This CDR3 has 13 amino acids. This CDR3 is CASRNQGNNGYTF. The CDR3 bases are TGTGCCAGTAGGAACCAGGGGAACAATGGCTACACCTTC. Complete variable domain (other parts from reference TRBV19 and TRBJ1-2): DGGITQSPKYLFRKEGQNVTLSCEQNLNHDAMYWYRQDPGQGLRLIYYSQIVNDFQKGDIAEGYSVSREKKESFPLTVTSAQKNPTAFYLCASRNQGNNGYTFGSGTRLTVV.

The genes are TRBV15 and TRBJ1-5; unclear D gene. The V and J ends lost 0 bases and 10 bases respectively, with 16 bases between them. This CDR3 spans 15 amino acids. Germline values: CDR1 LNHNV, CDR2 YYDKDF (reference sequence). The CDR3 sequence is CATSRDLMGDRPQHF. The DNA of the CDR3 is TGTGCCACCAGCAGAGATCTTATGGGAGATAGACCCCAGCATTTT.

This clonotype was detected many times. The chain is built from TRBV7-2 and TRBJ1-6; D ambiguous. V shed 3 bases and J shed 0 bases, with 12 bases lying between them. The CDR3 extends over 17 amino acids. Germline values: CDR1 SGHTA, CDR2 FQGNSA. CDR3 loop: CASSFRTSSSYNSPLHF. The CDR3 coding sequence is TGTGCCAGCAGCTTCAGGACCAGTAGCTCCTATAATTCACCCCTCCACTTT.

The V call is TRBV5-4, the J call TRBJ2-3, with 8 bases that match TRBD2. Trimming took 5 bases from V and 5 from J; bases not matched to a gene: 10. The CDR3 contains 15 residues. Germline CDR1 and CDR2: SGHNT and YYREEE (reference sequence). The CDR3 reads CASSPAGGAGDTQYF. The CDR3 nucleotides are TGTGCCAGCAGTCCCGCCGGGGGGGCCGGAGATACGCAGTATTTT.

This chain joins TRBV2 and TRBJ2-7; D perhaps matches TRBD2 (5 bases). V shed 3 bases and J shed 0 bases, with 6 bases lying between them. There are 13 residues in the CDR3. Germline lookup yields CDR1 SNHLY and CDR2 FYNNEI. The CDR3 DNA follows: TGTGCCAGCAGTGATGGGAGCTCCTACGAGCAGTACTTC. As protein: CASSDGSSYEQYF. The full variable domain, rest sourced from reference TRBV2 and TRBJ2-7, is EPEVTQTPSHQVTQMGQEVILRCVPISNHLYFYWYRQILGQKVEFLVSFYNNEISEKSEIFDDQFSVERPDGSNFTLKIRSTKLEDSAMYFCASSDGSSYEQYFGPGTRLTVT.

The CDR3 loop reads CASSIGVAGEAFF. In nucleotides, the CDR3 is TGTGCCAGCAGCATAGGGGTAGCCGGGGAAGCTTTCTTT. This chain uses TRBV7-2 with TRBJ1-1; weak D call: TRBD1 (5 bases). Germline CDR1 and CDR2: SGHTA and FQGNSA. The CDR3 runs to 13 residues. V lost 5 bases and J 8 bases, leaving 15 bases between the germline ends.

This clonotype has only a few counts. Here the CDR3 DNA reads TGTCTAGTAAGACGGGGGAACCTCTACACTGAAGCTTTCTTT. It translates to CLVRRGNLYTEAFF. V and J are TRBV6-5 and TRBJ1-1, with D perhaps TRBD1 (5 bases). Per germline, CDR1 MNHEY and CDR2 SVGAGI. This CDR3 is built from 14 residues.

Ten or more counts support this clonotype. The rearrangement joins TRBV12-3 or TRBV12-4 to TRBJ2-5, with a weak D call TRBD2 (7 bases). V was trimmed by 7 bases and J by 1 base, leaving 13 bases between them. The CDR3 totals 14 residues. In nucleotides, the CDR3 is TGTGCCAGCACTTTCGGGGGGCCCCAAGAGACCCAGTACTTC. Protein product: CASTFGGPQETQYF.

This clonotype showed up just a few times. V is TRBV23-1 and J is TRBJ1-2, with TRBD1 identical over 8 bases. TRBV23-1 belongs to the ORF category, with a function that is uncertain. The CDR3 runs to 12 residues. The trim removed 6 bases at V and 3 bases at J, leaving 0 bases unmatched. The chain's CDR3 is CASRDRDYGYTF. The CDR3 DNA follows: TGCGCCAGCAGGGACAGGGACTATGGCTACACCTTC.

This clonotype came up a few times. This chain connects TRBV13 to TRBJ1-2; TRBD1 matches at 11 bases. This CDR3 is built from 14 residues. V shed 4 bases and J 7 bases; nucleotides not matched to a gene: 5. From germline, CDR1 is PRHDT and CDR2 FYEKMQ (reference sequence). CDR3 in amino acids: CASSYRDRGGGYTF. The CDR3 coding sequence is TGTGCCAGCAGCTACCGGGACAGGGGGGGTGGCTACACCTTC.

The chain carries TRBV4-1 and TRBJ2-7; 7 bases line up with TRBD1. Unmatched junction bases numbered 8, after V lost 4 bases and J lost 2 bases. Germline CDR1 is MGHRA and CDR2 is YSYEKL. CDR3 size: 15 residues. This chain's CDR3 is CASSPVETGTYEQYF. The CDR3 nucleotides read TGCGCCAGCAGCCCCGTAGAGACAGGGACCTACGAGCAGTACTTC.

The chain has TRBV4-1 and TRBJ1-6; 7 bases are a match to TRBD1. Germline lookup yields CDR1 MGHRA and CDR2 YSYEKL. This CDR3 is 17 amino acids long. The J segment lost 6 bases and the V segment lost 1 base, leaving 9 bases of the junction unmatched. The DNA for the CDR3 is TGCGCCAGCAGCCAAGGAGGCCCGGGACAGTTTAATTCACCCCTCCACTTT. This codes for CASSQGGPGQFNSPLHF.

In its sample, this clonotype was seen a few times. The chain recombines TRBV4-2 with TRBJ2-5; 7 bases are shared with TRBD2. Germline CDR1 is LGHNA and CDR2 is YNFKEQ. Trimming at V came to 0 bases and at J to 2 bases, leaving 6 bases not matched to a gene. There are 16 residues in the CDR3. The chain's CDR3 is CASSQEGGGGQETQYF. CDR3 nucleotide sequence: TGTGCCAGCAGCCAAGAAGGCGGGGGAGGTCAAGAGACCCAGTACTTC.

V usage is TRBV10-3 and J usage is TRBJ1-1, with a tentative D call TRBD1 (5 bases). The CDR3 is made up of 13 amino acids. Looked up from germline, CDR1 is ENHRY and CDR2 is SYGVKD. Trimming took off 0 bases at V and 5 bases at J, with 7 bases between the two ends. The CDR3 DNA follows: TGTGCCATCAGTGAGTCTGGGGGGACTGAAGCTTTCTTT. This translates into CAISESGGTEAFF.

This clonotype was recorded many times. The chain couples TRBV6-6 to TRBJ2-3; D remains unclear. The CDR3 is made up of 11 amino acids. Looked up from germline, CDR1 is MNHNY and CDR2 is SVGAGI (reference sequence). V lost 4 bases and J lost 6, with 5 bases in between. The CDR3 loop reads CASSLWDTQYF. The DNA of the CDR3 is TGTGCCAGCAGTTTGTGGGATACGCAGTATTTT.

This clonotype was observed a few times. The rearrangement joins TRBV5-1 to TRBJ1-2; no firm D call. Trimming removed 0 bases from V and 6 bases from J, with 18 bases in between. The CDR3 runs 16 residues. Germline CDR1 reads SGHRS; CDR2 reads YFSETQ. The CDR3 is CASSLGGMPPLDGYTF. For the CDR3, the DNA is TGCGCCAGCAGCTTGGGAGGGATGCCCCCATTGGATGGCTACACCTTC. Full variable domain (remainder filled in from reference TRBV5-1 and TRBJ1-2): KAGVTQTPRYLIKTRGQQVTLSCSPISGHRSVSWYQQTPGQGLQFLFEYFSETQRNKGNFPGRFSGRQFSNSRSEMNVSTLELGDSALYLCASSLGGMPPLDGYTFGSGTRLTVV.

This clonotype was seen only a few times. CDR3 sequence reads: CASSTQGGTQYF. The CDR3 region has the DNA TGTGCCAGCAGTACTCAGGGCGGCACGCAGTATTTT. The rearrangement joins TRBV2 to TRBJ2-3, with D perhaps matching TRBD1 (5 bases). CDR3 length: 12 amino acids. Looked up from germline, CDR1 is SNHLY and CDR2 is FYNNEI. Trimming cost V 5 bases and J 9 bases, with 12 bases left between them.

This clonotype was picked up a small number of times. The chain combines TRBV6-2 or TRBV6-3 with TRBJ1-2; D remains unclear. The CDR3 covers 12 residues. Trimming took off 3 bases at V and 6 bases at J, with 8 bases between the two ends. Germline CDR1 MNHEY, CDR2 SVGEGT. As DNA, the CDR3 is TGTGCCAGCAGTTATGCCGGGGATGGCTACACCTTC. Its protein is CASSYAGDGYTF.

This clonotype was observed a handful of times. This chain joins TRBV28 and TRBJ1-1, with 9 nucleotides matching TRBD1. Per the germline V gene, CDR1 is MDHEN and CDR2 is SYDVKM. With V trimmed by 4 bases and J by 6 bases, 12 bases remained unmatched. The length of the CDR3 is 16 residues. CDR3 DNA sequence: TGTGCCAGCAGTTCCCCTTCGGACAGGGGTAAACCTGAAGCTTTCTTT. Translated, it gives CASSSPSDRGKPEAFF.

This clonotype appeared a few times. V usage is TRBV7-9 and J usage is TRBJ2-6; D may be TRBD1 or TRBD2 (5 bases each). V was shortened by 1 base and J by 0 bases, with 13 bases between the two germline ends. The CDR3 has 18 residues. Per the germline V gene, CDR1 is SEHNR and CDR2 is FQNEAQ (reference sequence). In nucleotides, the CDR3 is TGTGCCAGCAGCTTAGTTCCGGACGGGGCCTCTGGGGCCAACGTCCTGACTTTC. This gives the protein CASSLVPDGASGANVLTF.

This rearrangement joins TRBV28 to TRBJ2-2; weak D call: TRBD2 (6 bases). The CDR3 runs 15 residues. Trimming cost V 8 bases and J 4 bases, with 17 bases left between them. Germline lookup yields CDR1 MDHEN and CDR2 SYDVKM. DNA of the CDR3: TGTGCCAGCCAGAACGGAGGGACCCGCACCGGGGAGCTGTTTTTT. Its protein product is CASQNGGTRTGELFF.

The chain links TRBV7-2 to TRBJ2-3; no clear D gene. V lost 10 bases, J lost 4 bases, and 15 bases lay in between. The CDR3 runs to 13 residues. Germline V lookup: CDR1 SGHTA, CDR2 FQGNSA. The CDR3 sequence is CATRRARADTQYF. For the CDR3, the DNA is TGTGCCACCAGAAGGGCCCGGGCAGATACGCAGTATTTT.

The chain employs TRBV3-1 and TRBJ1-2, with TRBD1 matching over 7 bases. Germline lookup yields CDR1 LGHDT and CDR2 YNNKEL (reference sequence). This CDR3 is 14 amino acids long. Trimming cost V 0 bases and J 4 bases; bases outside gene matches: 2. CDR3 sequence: CASSQDRQGYGYTF. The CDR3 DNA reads TGTGCCAGCAGCCAAGATCGACAGGGCTATGGCTACACCTTC.

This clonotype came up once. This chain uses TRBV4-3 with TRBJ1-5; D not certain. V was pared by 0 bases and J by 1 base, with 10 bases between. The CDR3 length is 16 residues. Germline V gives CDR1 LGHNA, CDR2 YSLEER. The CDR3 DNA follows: TGCGCCAGCAGCCAAGATTTAAAGTCGAGCAATCAGCCCCAGCATTTT. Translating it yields CASSQDLKSSNQPQHF.

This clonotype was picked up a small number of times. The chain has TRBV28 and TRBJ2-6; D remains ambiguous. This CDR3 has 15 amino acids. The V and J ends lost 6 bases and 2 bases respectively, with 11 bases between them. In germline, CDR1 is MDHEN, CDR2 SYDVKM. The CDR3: CASRTTPPGANVLTF. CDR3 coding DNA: TGTGCCAGCAGGACGACACCGCCTGGGGCCAACGTCCTGACTTTC.

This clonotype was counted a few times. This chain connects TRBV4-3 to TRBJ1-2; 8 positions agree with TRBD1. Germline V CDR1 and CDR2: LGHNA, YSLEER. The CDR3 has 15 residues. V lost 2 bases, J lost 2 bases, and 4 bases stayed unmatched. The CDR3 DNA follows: TGCGCCAGCAGCCAATGGACAGGGTCCAACTATGGCTACACCTTC. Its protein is CASSQWTGSNYGYTF.

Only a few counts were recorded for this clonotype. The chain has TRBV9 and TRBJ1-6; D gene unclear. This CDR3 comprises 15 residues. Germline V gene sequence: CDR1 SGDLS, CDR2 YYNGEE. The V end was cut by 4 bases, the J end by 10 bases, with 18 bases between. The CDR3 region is CASSNPDGVRSPLHF. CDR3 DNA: TGTGCCAGCAGCAACCCGGACGGTGTTAGGTCACCCCTCCACTTT.

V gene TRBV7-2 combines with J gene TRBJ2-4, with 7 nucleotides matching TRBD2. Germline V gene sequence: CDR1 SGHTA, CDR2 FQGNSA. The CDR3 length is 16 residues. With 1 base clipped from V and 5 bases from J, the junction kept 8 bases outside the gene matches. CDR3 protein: CASSLVATSAQNIQYF. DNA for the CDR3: TGTGCCAGCAGCTTAGTTGCAACTAGCGCTCAAAACATTCAGTACTTC.

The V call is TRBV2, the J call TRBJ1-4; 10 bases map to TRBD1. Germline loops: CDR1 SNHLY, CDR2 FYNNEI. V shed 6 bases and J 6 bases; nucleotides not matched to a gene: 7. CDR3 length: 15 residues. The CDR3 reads CASRVPGTGDEKLFF. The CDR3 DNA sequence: TGTGCCAGCAGGGTCCCCGGGACAGGGGATGAAAAACTGTTTTTT.

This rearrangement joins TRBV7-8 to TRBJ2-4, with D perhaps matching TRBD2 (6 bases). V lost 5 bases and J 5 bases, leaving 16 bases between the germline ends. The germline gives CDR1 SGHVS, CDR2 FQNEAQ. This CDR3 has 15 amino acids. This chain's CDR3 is CASSDHQGLENIQYF. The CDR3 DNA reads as TGTGCCAGCAGCGACCACCAGGGACTGGAAAACATTCAGTACTTC.